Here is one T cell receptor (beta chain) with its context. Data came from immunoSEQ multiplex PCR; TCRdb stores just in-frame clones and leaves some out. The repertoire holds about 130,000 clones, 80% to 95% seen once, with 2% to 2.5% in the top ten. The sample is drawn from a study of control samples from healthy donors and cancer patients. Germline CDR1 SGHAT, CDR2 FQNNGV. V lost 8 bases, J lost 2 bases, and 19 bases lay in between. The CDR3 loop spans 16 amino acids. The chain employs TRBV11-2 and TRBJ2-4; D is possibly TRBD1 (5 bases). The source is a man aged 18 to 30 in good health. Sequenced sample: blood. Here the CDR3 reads CASCHSQVASKNIQYF. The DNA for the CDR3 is TGTGCCAGCTGTCACTCACAGGTAGCCTCCAAAAACATTCAGTACTTC.